The 27 T cell receptor beta chains listed next were all sequenced from one sample in a study of cytomegalovirus exposure and HLA in healthy donors. The PCR used 60 Vbeta and 13 Jbeta primers. The method was immunoSEQ multiplex PCR; TCRdb's version includes in-frame clones alone and lacks a portion of them. Of roughly 300,000 clones listed, about nine tenths were seen once; the top ten hold less than 4.5%. The source material was PBMCs. These receptor sequences come from a middle-aged man in good health and CMV-seropositive.

The genes are TRBV4-1 and TRBJ2-7, with TRBD1 identical over 7 bases. The germline gives CDR1 MGHRA, CDR2 YSYEKL. The CDR3 spans 14 residues. J lost 2 bases, V lost 4 bases, and 5 bases had no gene match. The CDR3 DNA is TGCGCCAGCAGCCCTACGACAGGGCCCTACGAGCAGTACTTC. This translates into CASSPTTGPYEQYF.

The rearrangement uses TRBV7-3 and TRBJ2-1, with 12 bases matching TRBD2. The CDR3 loop spans 16 amino acids. Unmatched junction bases numbered 7, after V lost 5 bases and J lost 5 bases. Germline V lookup: CDR1 SGHTA, CDR2 FQGTGA. CDR3 residues: CASSLRASGRDNEQFF. CDR3 bases: TGTGCCAGCAGCCTAAGGGCTAGCGGGAGGGACAATGAGCAGTTCTTC.

The chain is built from TRBV7-3 and TRBJ2-3, with 14 nucleotides matching TRBD2. This CDR3 is built from 16 residues. The ends lost 4 bases at V and 4 bases at J; junction bases unmatched: 4. Germline values: CDR1 SGHTA, CDR2 FQGTGA. The CDR3 spells CASSWGLAGAPDTQYF. CDR3 bases: TGTGCCAGCAGCTGGGGACTAGCGGGAGCTCCAGATACGCAGTATTTT.

The V and J genes are TRBV6-1 and TRBJ1-1, with 7 bases aligning to TRBD1. After removal of 7 bases from V and 2 bases from J, the junction contained 7 bases not matched to a gene. CDR1 is MNHNS and CDR2 is SASEGT in the germline V gene. The CDR3 runs to 14 residues. The chain's CDR3 is CASMRDSSNTEAFF. CDR3 DNA sequence: TGTGCCAGCATGAGGGACAGCTCCAACACTGAAGCTTTCTTT.

V and J are TRBV4-2 and TRBJ2-1; 7 nucleotides agree with TRBD1. Germline V lookup: CDR1 LGHNA, CDR2 YNFKEQ. This CDR3 region has 15 residues. Losses at the gene ends were 5 bases for V and 2 bases for J; bases not matched to a gene: 6. The chain's CDR3 is CASSWTTGAYNEQFF. CDR3 DNA: TGTGCCAGCAGCTGGACCACAGGGGCCTACAATGAGCAGTTCTTC.

The CDR3 region is CAWRGGLYNEQFF. As DNA, the CDR3 is TGTGCCTGGAGGGGGGGGCTTTACAATGAGCAGTTCTTC. V is TRBV30 and J is TRBJ2-1; possibly TRBD2 for D (7 bases). Trimming cost V 3 bases and J 4 bases, with 10 bases left between them. Germline V lookup: CDR1 GTSNPN, CDR2 SVGIG (reference sequence). The CDR3 is made up of 13 amino acids.

This chain connects TRBV28 to TRBJ1-2, with TRBD1 identical over 7 bases. Trimming cost V 5 bases and J 4 bases; bases outside gene matches: 4. There are 13 residues in the CDR3. Germline V gene data show CDR1 as MDHEN and CDR2 as SYDVKM. The CDR3 loop reads CASSRDSLYGYTF. The CDR3 coding sequence is TGTGCCAGCAGTCGGGACAGTCTCTATGGCTACACCTTC.

The chain employs TRBV4-1 and TRBJ2-5, with D perhaps TRBD1 (6 bases). Per the germline V gene, CDR1 is MGHRA and CDR2 is YSYEKL. The CDR3 totals 13 residues. V lost 5 bases to trimming and J lost 0 bases, with 7 bases between them. CDR3 DNA: TGCGCCAGCAGCTGGACAGACCAAGAGACCCAGTACTTC. Translated: CASSWTDQETQYF.

CDR3 protein: CASSPRLAGVTETQYF. For the CDR3, the DNA is TGTGCCAGCTCACCACGACTAGCGGGAGTTACTGAGACCCAGTACTTC. The gene calls are TRBV18 and TRBJ2-5; TRBD2 matches at 12 bases. This CDR3 is 16 amino acids long. From germline, CDR1 is KGHSH and CDR2 LQKENI. The junction had 5 bases not matched to a gene; V was cut back by 1 base and J by 5 bases. The variable domain in full, with the rest retrieved from reference TRBV18 and TRBJ2-5, is NAGVMQNPRHLVRRRGQEARLRCSPMKGHSHVYWYRQLPEEGLKFMVYLQKENIIDESGMPKERFSAEFPKEGPSILRIQQVVRGDSAAYFCASSPRLAGVTETQYFGPGTRLLVL.

The gene calls are TRBV5-4 and TRBJ1-2; D gene ambiguous. Germline CDR1 reads SGHNT; CDR2 reads YYREEE (reference sequence). V lost 3 bases and J 6 bases, leaving 12 bases between the germline ends. This CDR3 region has 13 residues. This CDR3 is CASSSQLTDGYTF. The CDR3 DNA reads as TGTGCCAGCAGCTCACAGCTGACGGATGGCTACACCTTC.

This chain links TRBV15 with TRBJ1-1, with 9 bases aligning to TRBD1. CDR1 is LNHNV, CDR2 YYDKDF, per germline (reference sequence). CDR3 size: 17 residues. Unmatched junction bases numbered 11, after V lost 1 base and J lost 5 bases. The CDR3 spells CATSRVPGQGGWTEAFF. The CDR3 DNA is TGTGCCACCAGCAGAGTGCCGGGACAGGGTGGGTGGACTGAAGCTTTCTTT.

The CDR3 region is CASSQAAGGLDEQFF. DNA for the CDR3: TGCGCCAGCAGCCAAGCGGCGGGAGGGCTCGATGAGCAGTTCTTC. This chain links TRBV4-1 with TRBJ2-1; 9 bases map to TRBD2. The germline gives CDR1 MGHRA, CDR2 YSYEKL. V gave up 1 base and J gave up 8 bases; unmatched junction bases: 6. The CDR3 is made up of 15 amino acids.

The chain employs TRBV28 and TRBJ1-1, with D maybe TRBD1 (5 bases). V was cut by 3 bases and J by 2 bases, with 16 bases left in between. Germline V gives CDR1 MDHEN, CDR2 SYDVKM. CDR3 size: 16 residues. CDR3 protein: CASSFRAAGTNTEAFF. As DNA, the CDR3 is TGTGCCAGCAGTTTTCGGGCCGCAGGGACTAACACTGAAGCTTTCTTT.

This clone was counted at least ten times. V gene TRBV28 combines with J gene TRBJ2-7; 9 nucleotides match TRBD1. J was trimmed by 4 bases and V by 3 bases; bases with no gene match: 1. This CDR3 is built from 13 residues. The V gene's germline CDR1 is MDHEN and CDR2 SYDVKM. The CDR3 region is CASSLGQGYEQYF. For the CDR3, the DNA is TGTGCCAGCAGTTTGGGACAGGGATACGAGCAGTACTTC.

The V call is TRBV5-1, the J call TRBJ1-1, with 8 bases that match TRBD1. Per germline, CDR1 SGHRS and CDR2 YFSETQ. Trimming cost V 1 base and J 2 bases; bases outside gene matches: 4. The CDR3 contains 15 residues. The CDR3 DNA follows: TGCGCCAGCAGCTTGACGGACAGGGCCAACACTGAAGCTTTCTTT. Translating it yields CASSLTDRANTEAFF.

This clone was detected once. The chain joins TRBV19 to TRBJ2-1, with 10 bases matching TRBD2. Trimming removed 3 bases from V and 7 bases from J; junction bases left unmatched: 18. The CDR3 has 19 amino acids. Germline V CDR1 and CDR2: LNHDA, SQIVND (reference sequence). As DNA, the CDR3 is TGTGCCAGTAGTATCGGCCTAGCGGGAGATTTGATGGTGGAGAATGAGCAGTTCTTC. It specifies CASSIGLAGDLMVENEQFF.

The chain combines TRBV9 with TRBJ2-3; 11 nucleotides align to TRBD2. This CDR3 contains 16 residues. Germline lookup yields CDR1 SGDLS and CDR2 YYNGEE. The ends lost 5 bases at V and 2 bases at J; junction bases unmatched: 7. DNA for the CDR3: TGTGCCAGCAGTTTAGCGGGAGGGGATTTCACAGATACGCAGTATTTT. Protein product: CASSLAGGDFTDTQYF.

The CDR3 coding sequence is TGTGCCAGCAGCCAGGACGTACGGACAGGGAAAGAGACCCAGTACTTC. Its translation: CASSQDVRTGKETQYF. V is TRBV11-1 and J is TRBJ2-5; 8 bases fit TRBD1. The CDR3 runs 16 residues. The V gene end was trimmed by 5 bases and the J gene end by 3 bases; junction bases not matched to a gene: 11. CDR1 and CDR2 (germline): SGHAT, FQDESV (reference sequence).

The V gene is TRBV2, the J gene TRBJ2-3; TRBD1 matches at 7 bases. CDR1 and CDR2 (germline): SNHLY, FYNNEI. V trimming: 3 bases; J trimming: 2 bases; junction bases outside the gene matches: 8. This CDR3 region has 16 residues. Written as DNA, the CDR3 is TGTGCCAGCAGTGATCCGGGACAGCGATACACAGATACGCAGTATTTT. It is translated as CASSDPGQRYTDTQYF.

The rearrangement joins TRBV2 to TRBJ2-5; D remains ambiguous. The closer fit of TRBJ2-7 to the DNA end suggests the J call may be wrong. In germline, CDR1 is SNHLY, CDR2 FYNNEI. CDR3 length: 14 amino acids. CDR3 protein: CASSEMVGPIEQYF. The CDR3 region has the DNA TGTGCCAGCAGTGAAATGGTTGGTCCCATCGAGCAGTACTTC.

The chain uses TRBV27 and TRBJ1-4, with 10 bases aligning to TRBD1. J gave up 6 bases and V 5 bases, and 9 bases lay outside the gene matches. The CDR3 consists of 16 residues. Germline-derived CDR1 and CDR2 are MNHEY and SMNVEV (reference sequence). The CDR3, as DNA: TGTGCCAGCAGTCCGCGGACAGGGGGTTTCTATGAAAAACTGTTTTTT. Translating it yields CASSPRTGGFYEKLFF. Using reference TRBV27 and TRBJ1-4 for the parts outside the CDR3, the full variable domain is EAQVTQNPRYLITVTGKKLTVTCSQNMNHEYMSWYRQDPGLGLRQIYYSMNVEVTDKGDVPEGYKVSRKEKRNFPLILESPSPNQTSLYFCASSPRTGGFYEKLFFGSGTQLSVL.

The CDR3 protein is CASSLFGTSGRYEQYF. The CDR3 DNA reads TGTGCCAGCAGTTTATTCGGGACTAGCGGGAGGTACGAGCAGTACTTC. The genes are TRBV27 and TRBJ2-7, with TRBD2 identical over 15 bases. The CDR3 runs to 16 residues. Germline V gene data show CDR1 as MNHEY and CDR2 as SMNVEV (reference sequence). The V gene end was trimmed by 1 base and the J gene end by 4 bases; junction bases not matched to a gene: 2.

V usage is TRBV20-1 and J usage is TRBJ2-1, with D unresolved. This CDR3 is 11 amino acids long. Trimming left V 6 bases short and J 6 bases short, with 9 bases between. Germline V gene lookup returns CDR1 DFQATT and CDR2 SNEGSKA (reference sequence). The CDR3 spells CSAPAFNEQFF. The CDR3 DNA sequence: TGCAGTGCCCCCGCGTTCAATGAGCAGTTCTTC.

The chain employs TRBV19 and TRBJ1-2, with 8 positions matching TRBD1. In germline, CDR1 is LNHDA, CDR2 SQIVND (reference sequence). V dropped 8 bases and J dropped 0; count of bases not matched to a gene: 2. The CDR3 has 13 amino acids. The CDR3 region is CASETGANYGYTF. In DNA form, the CDR3 reads TGTGCCAGTGAGACAGGGGCTAACTATGGCTACACCTTC.

The J gene is TRBJ1-4, the V gene TRBV28; D uncertain. The CDR3 spans 14 residues. Germline V CDR1 and CDR2: MDHEN, SYDVKM. V lost 5 bases to trimming and J lost 4 bases, with 11 bases between them. The CDR3 nucleotides are TGTGCCAGCAGTCTTGACGGAGTTAATGAAAAACTGTTTTTT. Encoded protein: CASSLDGVNEKLFF.

The gene calls are TRBV29-1 and TRBJ2-2; 7 nucleotides agree with TRBD2. This CDR3 spans 13 amino acids. The germline V gene has CDR1 SQVTM and CDR2 ANQGSEA. The CDR3 here is CGASGANTGELFF. As DNA, the CDR3 is TGCGGCGCTAGCGGTGCGAACACCGGGGAGCTGTTTTTT.

As regards this clone: The same CDR3 can be traced to other DNA sequences in this sample. This chain uses TRBV7-9 with TRBJ1-3; 8 positions match TRBD1. Trimming removed 4 bases from V and 2 bases from J; junction bases left unmatched: 1. The CDR3 runs to 14 residues. From germline, CDR1 is SEHNR and CDR2 FQNEAQ (reference sequence). CDR3 in amino acids: CASSSTGAGNTIYF. CDR3 sequence (DNA): TGTGCCAGCAGCTCGACAGGGGCTGGAAACACCATATATTTT.